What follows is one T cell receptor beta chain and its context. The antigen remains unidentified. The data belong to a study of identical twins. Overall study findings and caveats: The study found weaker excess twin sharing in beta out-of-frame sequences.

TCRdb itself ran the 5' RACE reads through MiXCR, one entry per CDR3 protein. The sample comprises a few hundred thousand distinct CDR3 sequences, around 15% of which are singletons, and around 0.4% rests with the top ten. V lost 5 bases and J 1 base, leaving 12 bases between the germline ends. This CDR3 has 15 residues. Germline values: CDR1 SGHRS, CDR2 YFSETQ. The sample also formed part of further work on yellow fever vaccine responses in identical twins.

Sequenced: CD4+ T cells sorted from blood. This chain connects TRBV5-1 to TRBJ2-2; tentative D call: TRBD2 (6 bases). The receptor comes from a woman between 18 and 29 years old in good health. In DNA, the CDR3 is TGCGCCAGCAGGGGACTTAGCGGGAACACCGGGGAGCTGTTTTTT. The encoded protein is CASRGLSGNTGELFF.